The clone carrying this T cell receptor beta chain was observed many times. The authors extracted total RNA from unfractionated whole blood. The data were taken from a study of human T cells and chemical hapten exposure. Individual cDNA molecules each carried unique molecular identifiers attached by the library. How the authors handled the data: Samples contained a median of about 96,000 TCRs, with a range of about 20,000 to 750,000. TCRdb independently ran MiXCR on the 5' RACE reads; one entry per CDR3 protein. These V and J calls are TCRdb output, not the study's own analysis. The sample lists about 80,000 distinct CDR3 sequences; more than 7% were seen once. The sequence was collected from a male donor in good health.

The CDR3 nucleotides read TGCAGCGTGGCCCGAGGGGGGGCGAGGGAGCAGTACTTC. It specifies CSVARGGAREQYF. This chain joins TRBV29-1 and TRBJ2-7; TRBD2 is a possible D gene (7 bases). The germline V and J ends were trimmed by 6 bases and 7 bases, with 19 bases remaining between them. The CDR3 has 13 residues. The germline gives CDR1 SQVTM, CDR2 ANQGSEA.